This T cell receptor (beta chain) was captured by sequencing in a study of cytomegalovirus exposure and HLA in healthy donors. A word on this clone: One junction end does not reproduce the germline sequence, and a read error may be involved. Within the sample, other DNA sequences also encode this same CDR3.

The PCR had 60 Vbeta and 13 Jbeta primers. Using immunoSEQ multiplex PCR, the repertoire was profiled, and TCRdb retains in-frame clones only, with some absent. The data contain more than 95,000 clones, 81% of them seen just once; the ten biggest clones take up 1.8%. Material: PBMCs. The clonotype originates from a man aged 18 to 29 in good health and CMV-seronegative.

The CDR3 is CASSYQDSYTEAFF. For the CDR3, the DNA is TGTGCCAGTAGTTACCAGGACAGCTACACTGAAGCTTTCTTT. The rearrangement uses TRBV6-5 and TRBJ1-1; possibly TRBD1 for D (6 bases). Germline CDR1 is MNHEY and CDR2 is SVGAGI. The CDR3 contains 14 residues.